Listed below are T cell receptor beta chains from one sample, sequenced in a study of cytomegalovirus exposure and HLA in healthy donors. Profiled with immunoSEQ multiplex PCR; TCRdb holds only in-frame clones, not every one. The sample holds some 190,000 clones; around 79% are singletons and the top ten take 1.6%. The sample comprised PBMCs. Source of these receptors: a woman in her late teens or twenties in good health and CMV-seronegative. CDR3s include the opening cysteine and the closing phenylalanine or tryptophan. Each record gives: D gene, V gene, clone size, J gene, CDR3 DNA, CDR3 protein. The D gene is left open where the match is weak. Rows may omit the clone size; those that give it use once, few, many or a size class.

>NA|TRBV19|NA|TRBJ2-7
TGTGCCAGTATGGCAGGGGACTACGAGCAGTACTTC
CASMAGDYEQYF
>TRBD1|TRBV19|NA|TRBJ1-1
TGTGCCACCGGGACAGGGAGAGCTTTCTTT
CATGTGRAFF
>TRBD2|TRBV14|NA|TRBJ2-7
TGTGCCAGCGGACTAGCGGGCACCTACGAGCAGTACTTC
CASGLAGTYEQYF
>NA|TRBV15|NA|TRBJ2-2
TGTGCCACCAGCCCTGTGCGAGGCGCGAACACCGGGGAGCTGTTTTTT
CATSPVRGANTGELFF
>NA|TRBV25-1|NA|TRBJ1-3
TGTGCCAGCAGCCCTAACTTAGCACAGGGAGCTGGAAACACCATATATTTT
CASSPNLAQGAGNTIYF
>TRBD1|TRBV5-1|NA|TRBJ2-7
TGCGCCAGCAGCTTGGGGGCGGACAGGGGTTACGAGCAGTACTTC
CASSLGADRGYEQYF
>NA|TRBV27|NA|TRBJ2-7
TGTGCCAGCAGTTCACTACAGGGCAACGAGCAGTACTTC
CASSSLQGNEQYF
>TRBD2|TRBV28|NA|TRBJ2-2
TGTGCCAGCAGTTTAGGGACTACCACGAACACCGGGGAGCTGTTTTTT
CASSLGTTTNTGELFF
>NA|TRBV19|NA|TRBJ1-3
TGTGCCAGTAGTATTTCGGGGAGCACCATATATTTT
CASSISGSTIYF
>TRBD1|TRBV28|NA|TRBJ1-2
TGTGCCAGCAGACCCGGGACAGGGGGCTATGGCTACACCTTC
CASRPGTGGYGYTF
>TRBD2|TRBV7-9|NA|TRBJ2-5
TGTGCCAGCAGCTTACTCGGGACTAGAGGGACCCAGTACTTC
CASSLLGTRGTQYF
>TRBD2|TRBV9|NA|TRBJ2-3
TGTGCCAGCAGCGTAGGGGGGGGAGCGGGGGCTGAGGATACGCAGTATTTT
CASSVGGGAGAEDTQYF
>TRBD2|TRBV7-8|NA|TRBJ2-7
TGTGCCAGCAGCCGGGGACTAGCGGGGATCTACGAGCAGTACTTC
CASSRGLAGIYEQYF
>NA|TRBV5-1|NA|TRBJ2-3
TGCGCCAGCAGCTTGGTTGGTAGCTCAGATACGCAGTATTTT
CASSLVGSSDTQYF
>TRBD2|TRBV7-9|NA|TRBJ2-1
TGTTCCAGCAGCACAGGACTAGCGGGATACAATGAGCAGTTCTTC
CSSSTGLAGYNEQFF
>NA|TRBV27|NA|TRBJ2-5
TGTGCCAGCAGTTTATCGGACAGGGAGGGAGAGACCCAGTACTTC
CASSLSDREGETQYF
>TRBD1|TRBV11-2|NA|TRBJ1-6
TGTGCCAGCAGCCTGGGGACAGGGCATCCACCCCTCCACTTT
CASSLGTGHPPLHF
>TRBD1|TRBV5-8|NA|TRBJ2-7
TGTGCCAGCAGCCCGACAGGGTACGAGCAGTACTTC
CASSPTGYEQYF
>NA|TRBV1|NA|TRBJ2-1
TGCACCAGCAGCCAGGACCGGGAGCATAGGTGGCTGTATGAGCAGTTCTTC
CTSSQDREHRWLYEQFF
>NA|TRBV19|NA|TRBJ1-3
TGTGCCAGTAGTTCGGAGTTGGCTGGAAACACCATATATTTT
CASSSELAGNTIYF
>NA|TRBV6-5|NA|TRBJ2-1
TGTGCCAGCAGTTACAAGCGGGTCTCCTACAATGAGCAGTTCTTC
CASSYKRVSYNEQFF
>NA|TRBV5-1|once|TRBJ2-2
TGCGCCAGCAGCCCCGTATCGAACACCGGGGAGCTGTTTTTT
CASSPVSNTGELFF
>NA|TRBV21-1|NA|TRBJ1-4
TGTGCCAGCAGCACTAAGGAGGAGGGACAGTTAAATGAAAAACTGTTTTTT
CASSTKEEGQLNEKLFF
>TRBD1|TRBV6-6|NA|TRBJ1-2
TGTGCCAGCAGTTCAGCAGGGGGCGGGTATGGCTACACCTTC
CASSSAGGGYGYTF
>NA|TRBV5-1|NA|TRBJ2-2
TGCGCCAGCAGCATAAGCGGACCGAACACCGGGGAGCTGTTTTTT
CASSISGPNTGELFF
>NA|TRBV18|NA|TRBJ2-7
TGTGCCAGCTTAGACCCACAGGGATACGAGCAGTACTTC
CASLDPQGYEQYF
>NA|TRBV29-1|NA|TRBJ1-2
TGCAGCGTTGATTCGCTATTATCTCGAACCGCTAGCTACACCTTC
CSVDSLLSRTASYTF
>NA|TRBV10-3|NA|TRBJ1-1
TGTGCCATCAGGATACCGGGAGGTCGTGAAGCTTTCTTT
CAIRIPGGREAFF
>TRBD1|TRBV10-1|NA|TRBJ1-1
TGCGCCAGCAGTGAAATGGGACAGCCCCTGGGAGCTTTCTTT
CASSEMGQPLGAFF
>TRBD2|TRBV7-8|NA|TRBJ2-1
TGTGCCAGCAGCCCCTGGACTAGCAGACAGTACAATGAGCAGTTCTTC
CASSPWTSRQYNEQFF
>TRBD1|TRBV6-4|few|TRBJ2-2
TGTGCCAGCAGTGGAAAATCCGGGACAGAGAACACCGGGGAGCTGTTTTTT
CASSGKSGTENTGELFF
>TRBD1|TRBV5-4|NA|TRBJ2-5
TGTGCCAGCAGGCCGGGACAGAGCCAAGAGACCCAGTACTTC
CASRPGQSQETQYF
>TRBD2|TRBV5-6|few|TRBJ2-3
TGTGCCAGCAGCTCCGTCGCGCACCCCGGGACTAGCTGGCCAGATACGCAGTATTTT
CASSSVAHPGTSWPDTQYF
>NA|TRBV5-1|NA|TRBJ2-6
TGCGCCAGCAGCTTTAACAGGGTTAGCTCTGGGGCCAACGTCCTGACTTTC
CASSFNRVSSGANVLTF
>TRBD1|TRBV5-4|few|TRBJ2-1
TGTGCCAGCAGCTTAGACAGGGGGCAATCTTACAATGAGCAGTTCTTC
CASSLDRGQSYNEQFF
>TRBD2|TRBV7-9|NA|TRBJ2-5
TGTGCCAGCAGCACCGGACTAGCGGGGGGGGAAGAGACCCAGTACTTC
CASSTGLAGGEETQYF
>TRBD2|TRBV27|NA|TRBJ2-2
TGTGCCAGCAGTTTAACGGGGACTAGCCATACCGGGGAGCTGTTTTTT
CASSLTGTSHTGELFF
>TRBD2|TRBV5-1|NA|TRBJ2-1
TGCGCCAGTGGACTAGTAAACGATGAGCAGTTCTTC
CASGLVNDEQFF
>NA|TRBV9|NA|TRBJ2-2
TGTGCCAGCAGCGTAGAAGCCTCGCCGAACACCGGGGAGCTGTTTTTT
CASSVEASPNTGELFF
>NA|TRBV9|NA|TRBJ2-3
TGTGCCAGCAGCGCCCTAGGGACTGGCGATCGTAGGGGGCAGTATTTT
CASSALGTGDRRGQYF
>TRBD2|TRBV7-2|NA|TRBJ2-7
TGTGCCAGCAGCACGACTAGCGGGGGCACCTACGAGCAGTACTTC
CASSTTSGGTYEQYF
>NA|TRBV7-2|NA|TRBJ2-2
TGTGCCAGCAGCTTTACCGGGACTCATTCCCTCATATACACCGGGGAGCTGTTTTTT
CASSFTGTHSLIYTGELFF
>TRBD2|TRBV15|NA|TRBJ2-7
TGTGCCACCAGCAGAGATTGGCTAGCGGGAGTGCGGGGGGACTACGAGCAGTACTTC
CATSRDWLAGVRGDYEQYF
>NA|TRBV2|NA|TRBJ2-7
TGTGCCAGCAACGAGATCCAGGGCTTCGAGCAGTACTTC
CASNEIQGFEQYF
>TRBD2|TRBV29-1|NA|TRBJ2-7
TGCAGCGTGGAAGGACTAGCTGGCTTAGGCGAGCAGTACTTC
CSVEGLAGLGEQYF
>TRBD2|TRBV30|NA|TRBJ2-1
TGTGCCTGGAGTCCCGTACCAGGACTAGTCCTCTTC
CAWSPVPGLVLF
>NA|TRBV10-1|NA|TRBJ2-2
TGCGCCAGCGCCCCCGGACTCAACACCGGGGAGCTGTTTTTT
CASAPGLNTGELFF
>NA|TRBV29-1|NA|TRBJ2-6
TGCAGCGTTGAAGTAGATTTGGGGGCCAACGTCCTGACTTTC
CSVEVDLGANVLTF
>NA|TRBV2|NA|TRBJ1-1
TGTGCCAGCAGTGACGGCGGGAACACTGAAGCTTTCTTT
CASSDGGNTEAFF
>NA|TRBV7-8|once|TRBJ1-1
TGTGCCAGCAGCTTAGATCAGGGGTTCACTGAAGCTTTCTTT
CASSLDQGFTEAFF
>TRBD1|TRBV15|NA|TRBJ2-3
TGTGCCACCAGCAGGGGACAGAGAACTAGCACAGATACGCAGTATTTT
CATSRGQRTSTDTQYF
>TRBD1|TRBV2|NA|TRBJ2-5
TGTGCCAGCAGCGCAAACAGGGGCCAAGAGACCCAGTACTTC
CASSANRGQETQYF
>NA|TRBV6-1|NA|TRBJ2-5
TGTGCCAGCAGTGACACACAGGCCGTGGGTGAGACCCAGTACTTC
CASSDTQAVGETQYF
>NA|TRBV5-4|NA|TRBJ2-4
TGTGCCAGCAGCTTGGCGGGGATAGCCAAAAACATTCAGTACTTC
CASSLAGIAKNIQYF
>TRBD1|TRBV28|NA|TRBJ1-1
TGTGCCAGCACTTGGGACAGGGGGCACACTGAAGCTTTCTTT
CASTWDRGHTEAFF